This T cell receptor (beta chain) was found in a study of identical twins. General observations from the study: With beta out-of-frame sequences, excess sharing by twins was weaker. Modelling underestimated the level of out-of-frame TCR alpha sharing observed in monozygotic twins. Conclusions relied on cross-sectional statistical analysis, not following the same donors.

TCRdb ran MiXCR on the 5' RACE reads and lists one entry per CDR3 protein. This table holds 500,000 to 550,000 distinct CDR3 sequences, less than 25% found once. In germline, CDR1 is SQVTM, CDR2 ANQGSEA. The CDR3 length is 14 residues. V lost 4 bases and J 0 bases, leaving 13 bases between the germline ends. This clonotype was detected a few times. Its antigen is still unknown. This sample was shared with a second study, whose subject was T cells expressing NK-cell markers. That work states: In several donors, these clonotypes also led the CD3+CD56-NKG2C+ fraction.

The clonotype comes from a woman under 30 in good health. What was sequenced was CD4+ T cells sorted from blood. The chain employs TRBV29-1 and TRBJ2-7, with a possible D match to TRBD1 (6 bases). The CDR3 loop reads CSVVRQGYSYEQYF. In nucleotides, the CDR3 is TGCAGCGTTGTGCGGCAGGGGTACTCCTACGAGCAGTACTTC.